This passage covers 19 T cell receptor beta chains from one sample sequenced in a study of cytomegalovirus exposure and HLA in healthy donors. The PCR had 60 Vbeta and 13 Jbeta primers. The repertoire was sequenced with immunoSEQ multiplex PCR; TCRdb's copy has only in-frame clones and lacks some. The repertoire includes about 100,000 clones, 82% of them detected once, and less than 3% sits in the top ten. Material: PBMCs. The receptor source for this set is a man in his thirties or forties in good health and CMV-seropositive.

J is TRBJ1-3 and V is TRBV30; TRBD1 matches 8 bases. Germline-derived CDR1 and CDR2 are GTSNPN and SVGIG (reference sequence). CDR3 length: 13 amino acids. The V and J ends lost 4 bases and 7 bases, in that order; junction bases with no gene match: 6. CDR3 sequence reads: CAWMGTGGNTIYF. The CDR3 DNA reads TGTGCCTGGATGGGGACAGGCGGTAACACCATATATTTT. The entire variable domain, with the rest obtained from reference TRBV30 and TRBJ1-3, is as follows: SQTIHQWPATLVQPVGSPLSLECTVEGTSNPNLYWYRQAAGRGLQLLFYSVGIGQISSEVPQNLSASRPQDRQFILSSKKLLLSDSGFYLCAWMGTGGNTIYFGEGSWLTVV.

The CDR3 bases are TGCGCCAGCAGCCTCCTCGGTGGACTGTCGGCAACTAATGAAAAACTGTTTTTT. Translated: CASSLLGGLSATNEKLFF. V and J are TRBV4-1 and TRBJ1-4; D is uncertain. With 4 bases removed from V and 0 bases from J, the gap between germline ends came to 18 bases. Per the germline V gene, CDR1 is MGHRA and CDR2 is YSYEKL. The CDR3 totals 18 residues.

The rearrangement links TRBV27 to TRBJ1-6, with TRBD1 identical over 8 bases. After removal of 4 bases from V and 3 bases from J, the junction contained 5 bases not matched to a gene. The germline gives CDR1 MNHEY, CDR2 SMNVEV (reference sequence). The CDR3 totals 16 residues. The DNA for the CDR3 is TGTGCCAGCAGTTGGCAGGGGGCCGACTATAATTCACCCCTCCACTTT. This codes for CASSWQGADYNSPLHF.

This clone showed up just once. The gene calls are TRBV19 and TRBJ1-5; D is uncertain. This CDR3 contains 14 residues. Trimming removed 7 bases from V and 5 bases from J, with 15 bases in between. Germline V gene lookup returns CDR1 LNHDA and CDR2 SQIVND (reference sequence). CDR3 nucleotides: TGTGCCAGTATGAGGGAGGGATTCTATCAGCCCCAGCATTTT. Translating it yields CASMREGFYQPQHF. Based on the CDR3 plus reference TRBV19 and TRBJ1-5, the full variable domain is DGGITQSPKYLFRKEGQNVTLSCEQNLNHDAMYWYRQDPGQGLRLIYYSQIVNDFQKGDIAEGYSVSREKKESFPLTVTSAQKNPTAFYLCASMREGFYQPQHFGDGTRLSIL.

This clone came up once. V usage is TRBV6-5 and J usage is TRBJ1-2; 12 positions match TRBD1. V gave up 7 bases and J gave up 4 bases; unmatched junction bases: 1. The germline V gene has CDR1 MNHEY and CDR2 SVGAGI. There are 13 residues in the CDR3. The CDR3 protein is CASTGQGAYGYTF. As DNA, the CDR3 is TGTGCCAGCACGGGACAGGGGGCCTATGGCTACACCTTC.

CDR3 bases: TGTGCCAGCAGCTTGTGGCATAACACCGGGGAGCTGTTTTTT. Translating gives CASSLWHNTGELFF. The chain links TRBV5-5 to TRBJ2-2; D is unclear. This CDR3 has 14 residues. V lost 1 base, J lost 2 bases, and 6 bases lay in between. Germline values: CDR1 SGHKS, CDR2 YYEKEE (reference sequence).

CDR3 coding DNA: TGTGCCAGCAGTCCCCAACCGAGTGAGCAGTTCTTC. It codes for CASSPQPSEQFF. The chain is built from TRBV11-1 and TRBJ2-1; the D is unclear. CDR3 length: 12 amino acids. The V end was cut by 6 bases, the J end by 9 bases, with 12 bases between. Germline values: CDR1 SGHAT, CDR2 FQDESV (reference sequence).

The chain is built from TRBV27 and TRBJ1-5; 9 bases match TRBD1. The length of the CDR3 is 17 residues. Per germline, CDR1 MNHEY and CDR2 SMNVEV (reference sequence). V was pared by 5 bases and J by 0 bases, with 8 bases of the junction left unmatched. As DNA, the CDR3 is TGTGCCAGCAGTCCGGGACAGGGAAGAGATAGCAATCAGCCCCAGCATTTT. It codes for CASSPGQGRDSNQPQHF.

With regard to this clone: Sequence at one end of the junction differs from germline and may be a read error. J is TRBJ1-1 and V is TRBV7-9; D not certain. CDR3 length: 16 residues. Germline CDR1 is SEHNR and CDR2 is FQNEAQ (reference sequence). The CDR3, as DNA: TGTTCCAGCAGCTTAGAGGCGGGTAAGGTGAACACTGAAGCTTTCTTT. This codes for CSSSLEAGKVNTEAFF.

This clone came up a few times. The V call is TRBV19, the J call TRBJ1-2; 12 nucleotides line up with TRBD1. CDR3 size: 17 residues. The junction had 12 bases not matched to a gene; V was cut back by 5 bases and J by 5 bases. Germline assignment: CDR1 LNHDA and CDR2 SQIVND (reference sequence). As DNA, the CDR3 is TGTGCCAGTAGTCCTGCCTGGGGACAGGGGGCTGATTATGGCTACACCTTC. Translated: CASSPAWGQGADYGYTF. The variable domain in full, with the rest retrieved from reference TRBV19 and TRBJ1-2, is DGGITQSPKYLFRKEGQNVTLSCEQNLNHDAMYWYRQDPGQGLRLIYYSQIVNDFQKGDIAEGYSVSREKKESFPLTVTSAQKNPTAFYLCASSPAWGQGADYGYTFGSGTRLTVV.

The chain joins TRBV18 to TRBJ1-1; D gene ambiguous. Germline V lookup: CDR1 KGHSH, CDR2 LQKENI. With 3 bases removed from V and 6 bases from J, the gap between germline ends came to 20 bases. The CDR3 length is 16 residues. The CDR3 nucleotides are TGTGCCAGCTCACCGTTTCATCCCCGGGAGGTCCCTGAAGCTTTCTTT. Residues: CASSPFHPREVPEAFF.

In DNA, the CDR3 is TGTGCCAGCAGCCCCTTGGGGGACAGGGGGGCGACGCGCTATGGCTACACCTTC. Amino acids: CASSPLGDRGATRYGYTF. The genes are TRBV7-8 and TRBJ1-2; 11 positions agree with TRBD1. Germline V gene data show CDR1 as SGHVS and CDR2 as FQNEAQ. V lost 5 bases to trimming and J lost 4 bases; unmatched junction nucleotides: 15. This CDR3 is built from 18 residues.

This chain connects TRBV6-1 to TRBJ1-5; possibly TRBD1 for D (5 bases). Trimming took 7 bases from V and 0 from J, leaving 10 bases between them. This CDR3 is 14 amino acids long. Germline V gene sequence: CDR1 MNHNS, CDR2 SASEGT. The CDR3 loop reads CASKAGYSNQPQHF. Written as DNA, the CDR3 is TGTGCCAGCAAAGCAGGGTATAGCAATCAGCCCCAGCATTTT.

This CDR3 is CASSLDSSYNSPLHF. The CDR3 DNA reads TGTGCCAGCAGCTTAGATAGCTCCTATAATTCACCCCTCCACTTT. The V call is TRBV11-2, the J call TRBJ1-6; D is unclear. Between the trimmed V and J ends, which lost 0 bases and 0 bases, there was a span of 3 bases. This CDR3 spans 15 amino acids. Germline V lookup: CDR1 SGHAT, CDR2 FQNNGV. Variable domain in full (rest from reference TRBV11-2 and TRBJ1-6): EAGVAQSPRYKIIEKRQSVAFWCNPISGHATLYWYQQILGQGPKLLIQFQNNGVVDDSQLPKDRFSAERLKGVDSTLKIQPAKLEDSAVYLCASSLDSSYNSPLHFGNGTRLTVT.

The chain is built from TRBV7-6 and TRBJ2-5; TRBD1 might be the D (7 bases). The V end was cut by 1 base, the J end by 3 bases, with 15 bases between. CDR3 length equals 16 residues. Per germline, CDR1 SGHVS and CDR2 FNYEAQ. CDR3 sequence: CASSLVWRGQEETQYF. The CDR3 DNA reads as TGTGCCAGCAGCTTAGTATGGAGGGGGCAGGAAGAGACCCAGTACTTC.

The chain is built from TRBV9 and TRBJ2-5; 7 nucleotides line up with TRBD1. V shed 4 bases and J 3 bases; nucleotides not matched to a gene: 6. The CDR3 sequence is 14 residues long. Germline V gene sequence: CDR1 SGDLS, CDR2 YYNGEE. The CDR3 DNA reads as TGTGCCAGCAGCTCCGGGACAGTCGAAGAGACCCAGTACTTC. The encoded protein is CASSSGTVEETQYF.

The rearrangement uses TRBV6-1 and TRBJ1-2, with D unclear. CDR3 size: 13 residues. The germline gives CDR1 MNHNS, CDR2 SASEGT. Trimming took off 4 bases at V and 0 bases at J, with 6 bases between the two ends. The CDR3 is CASSVQSNYGYTF. In DNA form, the CDR3 reads TGTGCCAGCAGTGTCCAGTCTAACTATGGCTACACCTTC.

This clone has only a few counts. The chain is built from TRBV19 and TRBJ2-1, with a tentative D call TRBD2 (6 bases). CDR1 is LNHDA and CDR2 is SQIVND in the germline V gene (reference sequence). This CDR3 comprises 15 residues. Between the trimmed V and J ends, which lost 6 bases and 0 bases, there was a span of 12 bases. The CDR3 reads CASRQDYISYNEQFF. CDR3 nucleotide sequence: TGTGCCAGTAGACAGGACTATATCTCCTACAATGAGCAGTTCTTC.

This clone came up once. V usage is TRBV4-2 and J usage is TRBJ2-1; D possibly corresponds to TRBD1 (6 bases). CDR1 is LGHNA, CDR2 YNFKEQ, per germline. Trimming shortened V by 8 bases and J by 6 bases, and 14 bases separated the two germline ends. The CDR3 spans 13 residues. In DNA, the CDR3 is TGTGCCAGCGGAGGACAGCCAGGCAATGAGCAGTTCTTC. This gives the protein CASGGQPGNEQFF.